This T cell receptor (beta chain) is drawn from a study of CD8+ T cells in alopecia areata. At the level of the study: Treated patients received oral tofacitinib, 5 to 10 mg twice daily. Study observations and caveats: In lesional scalp, particularly from alopecia totalis/universalis, clonality was higher than in normal scalp. Tofacitinib significantly decreased scalp clonality and expanded CD8+ clones among top 100. Persistence in scalp and blood during tofacitinib was observed for many expanded lesional clones.

Sequencing templates came from extracted RNA that was reverse transcribed into cDNA. Clones were sequenced by immunoSEQ multiplex PCR, and TCRdb holds only the in-frame ones, with some missing. This sample carries roughly 110,000 clones, around 50% of them seen once, and the ten largest clones take more than 9%. Treatment given: oral pan-JAK inhibitor, 5-10 mg twice daily. In regard to this clone: No antigen is known for it.

The CDR3 length is 13 residues. Between the trimmed V and J ends, which lost 8 bases and 1 base, there was a span of 8 bases. Germline V lookup: CDR1 MGHDK, CDR2 SYGVNS. This clonotype was sampled from a human donor with alopecia areata. Source: CD8+ T cells sorted from blood, taken at week 24, from a patient treated with tofacitinib. V and J are TRBV25-1 and TRBJ2-2; TRBD1 is a possible D gene (5 bases). As DNA, the CDR3 is TGTGCCAGCGGCAGGGAGAACACCGGGGAGCTGTTTTTT. This encodes CASGRENTGELFF.